This T cell receptor (beta chain) was sequenced during a study of T cells after yellow fever vaccination (dated by TCRdb to the late 2010s). Describing the broader study: The SMART-Seq v4 Ultra Low Input RNA kit was used to prepare libraries from fractions with low cell numbers. Two healthy male donors, one aged 18 to 30 and one aged 30 to 40 years, made up the cohort. Bulk TCR alpha and beta repertoires were sequenced longitudinally to track T-cell clones before and after primary and booster YFV17D yellow fever vaccination. Blood samples were taken at several timepoints before and after primary and secondary immunization, and bulk PBMC replicates and cell subsets were isolated. The investigation overall reported the following: A small share of clonotypes was detected in both CD4 and CD8 compartments, with the overlap likely arising from convergent recombination. Most clones expanded after primary vaccination (roughly 96% of CD4 and about 85% of CD8) were re-detected after the booster, suggesting that broad memory maintenance occurred. Computational filtering was required because FACS-sorted repertoires could contain abundant contaminating clonotypes from the bulk population. Compared with the primary T-cell response, the secondary T-cell response was weaker but faster, peaking on day 5 rather than day 15. Because only a couple of donors were included in the study, the extent to which the findings can be generalized is limited.

Details on this clonotype: Its target antigen remains unknown. The conserved final phenylalanine or tryptophan is absent from the CDR3, which likely points to a read error.

The sample was run on an Illumina NovaSeq 6000. Synthesis of TCR cDNA relied on 5'RACE template switching, a step that introduced a universal primer site along with unique molecular identifiers. Priming of cDNA synthesis was performed from both the TCR alpha and TCR beta constant segments. Library amplification used two PCR steps, and the second PCR step added sample barcodes and sequencing adapters. Sequencing of the libraries was done on either Illumina HiSeq 2500 (2x100 bp) or NovaSeq (2x150 bp). In the original analysis: MIGEC handled demultiplexing of reads and collapsing into UMI consensus sequences, while MiXCR performed V(D)J alignment. Vaccine-responding clonotypes were identified with edgeR using replicate PBMC samples, with FDR below 0.01 and a log2 fold change above 5 up to day 15 being required. Each bulk clonotype was labeled CD4 or CD8 based on which sequenced repertoire, CD4 or CD8, contained the clonotype at higher abundance. TCRdb reprocessing: public reads trimmed at Q25 with fastp, clones called with MiXCR, in-frame beta chains kept. Under each unique CDR3 protein, matching rows form one entry showing the most common genes and DNA. None of the V and J calls come from the authors' own analysis; TCRdb made them. The sample contains about 430,000 distinct CDR3 sequences, around 20% of them found a single time. The ten most abundant clones make up over 15% of the sample.

The V end loses 4 bases and the J end loses 0 bases, and a stretch of 13 bases separates them. A total of 16 residues make up the CDR3, ends included. Only CDR3 DNA is held: 48 bases, read in frame from base 1. CDR1 and CDR2 are drawn from the germline V gene (reference sequence): LGHDT, YNNKEL. Taken with the paper, the label for treatment or condition translates to: live attenuated yellow fever vaccine strain. Two biological replicates of bulk PBMCs were collected at each blood-draw timepoint. A standard Ficoll-Paque protocol was used to isolate PBMCs from peripheral blood. RNA was extracted with TriZol from bulk PBMCs, CD4 and CD8 fractions, and dextramer-positive and dextramer-negative fractions.

The rearrangement combines TRBV3-1 with TRBJ2-1; TRBD2 could be the D gene, as 6 bases match. The sequenced sample was PBMCs, obtained before the yellow fever booster vaccination. This clonotype was sampled from a man younger than 35 who received the YFV17D yellow fever vaccine. The DNA is as follows: TGTGCCAGCAGCCGCCGTGTAGCGGACTCCTACAATGAGCAGTTCTCC. This codes for CASSRRVADSYNEQFS.